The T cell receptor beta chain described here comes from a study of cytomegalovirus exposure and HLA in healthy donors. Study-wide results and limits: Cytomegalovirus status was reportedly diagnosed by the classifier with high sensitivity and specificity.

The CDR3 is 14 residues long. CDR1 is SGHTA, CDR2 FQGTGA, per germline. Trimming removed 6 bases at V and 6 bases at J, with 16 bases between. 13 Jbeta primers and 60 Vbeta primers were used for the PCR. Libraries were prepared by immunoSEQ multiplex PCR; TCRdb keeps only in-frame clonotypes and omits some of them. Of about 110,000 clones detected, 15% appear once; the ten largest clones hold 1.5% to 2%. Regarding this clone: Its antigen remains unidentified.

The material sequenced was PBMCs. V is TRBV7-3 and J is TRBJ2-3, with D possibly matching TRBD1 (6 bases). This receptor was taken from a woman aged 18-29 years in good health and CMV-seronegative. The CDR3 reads CASSPGHSSDTQYF. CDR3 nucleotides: TGTGCCAGCAGTCCGGGACATTCATCGGATACGCAGTATTTT.